One and the same sample provided the 20 T cell receptor beta chains below, sequenced in a study of T cell repertoires in cytomegalovirus infection. TCRdb re-called the reads through MiXCR, storing one row per CDR3 protein. Of some 940,000 distinct CDR3 sequences listed, 25% to 40% are singletons. For these TCRs, the target antigens are not known. This specimen was cultured CD8+ T cells from PBMCs, taken from culture after CMV antigen stimulation. Receptors originate from a human donor in good health (CMV status not recorded). Some clones in this sample may be carry-over from other donors' samples.

The rearrangement uses TRBV2 and TRBJ2-5; no definite D call. The CDR3 has 12 residues. Germline V gene lookup returns CDR1 SNHLY and CDR2 FYNNEI. Deletions cut 5 bases from V and 6 bases from J, with 10 bases between. DNA of the CDR3: TGTGCCAGCAGTAGTCGGCTGAAGACCCAGTACTTC. Its translation: CASSSRLKTQYF.

The rearrangement joins TRBV10-3 to TRBJ2-2; 8 bases match TRBD1. The CDR3 spans 15 residues. Germline lookup yields CDR1 ENHRY and CDR2 SYGVKD. J was trimmed by 0 bases and V by 8 bases; bases with no gene match: 5. CDR3 amino acids: CAIPSGGANTGELFF. CDR3 in DNA: TGTGCCATCCCCTCAGGGGGCGCGAACACCGGGGAGCTGTTTTTT.

The count of this clonotype is one. CDR3 DNA: TGTGCCACCCCGGGCGGTGATGCTAACTCTGGGGCCAACGTCCTGACTTTC. Its translation is CATPGGDANSGANVLTF. The rearrangement joins TRBV6-1 to TRBJ2-6; no clear D. Germline CDR1 MNHNS, CDR2 SASEGT. This CDR3 contains 17 residues. V was shortened by 10 bases and J by 0 bases, with 19 bases between the two germline ends.

This chain joins TRBV12-3 or TRBV12-4 and TRBJ1-1; D unresolved. V was trimmed by 2 bases and J by 5 bases, leaving 6 bases between them. The CDR3 covers 12 residues. The CDR3 DNA reads as TGTGCCAGCAGTTTACAGGTTACTGAAGCTTTCTTT. It translates to CASSLQVTEAFF.

The chain couples TRBV7-9 to TRBJ1-4; D is uncertain. The CDR3 has 15 amino acids. CDR1 is SEHNR, CDR2 FQNEAQ, per germline (reference sequence). Trimming removed 6 bases from V and 1 base from J, with 12 bases in between. The CDR3 loop reads CASSTQEGTNEKLFF. CDR3 DNA: TGTGCCAGCAGTACTCAAGAGGGAACTAATGAAAAACTGTTTTTT.

The chain has TRBV27 and TRBJ1-5; the D is unclear. Germline V gives CDR1 MNHEY, CDR2 SMNVEV (reference sequence). The V end lost 5 bases, the J end lost 7 bases, and 12 bases lay between the germline ends. The CDR3 loop spans 13 amino acids. CDR3 nucleotide sequence: TGTGCCAGCAGTCTCCACGCTGGGCAGCCCCAGCATTTT. Its translation: CASSLHAGQPQHF.

V is TRBV7-9 and J is TRBJ2-3; TRBD1 might be the D (6 bases). This CDR3 region has 15 residues. Looked up from germline, CDR1 is SEHNR and CDR2 is FQNEAQ (reference sequence). The ends were cut back, 5 bases at V and 0 bases at J, with 12 bases in the middle. CDR3 protein: CASSRRDKSTDTQYF. The CDR3, as DNA: TGTGCCAGCAGCCGCCGGGACAAGAGCACAGATACGCAGTATTTT.

This clonotype was found a few times. The chain joins TRBV4-1 to TRBJ1-2, with TRBD1 as a possible D gene (5 bases). CDR3 length: 14 residues. Germline V gene sequence: CDR1 MGHRA, CDR2 YSYEKL. Trimming left V 0 bases short and J 4 bases short, with 9 bases between. The CDR3 region is CASSQEDRVYGYTF. CDR3 coding DNA: TGCGCCAGCAGCCAAGAAGACAGAGTCTATGGCTACACCTTC.

This clonotype has only a few counts. The chain carries TRBV6-1 and TRBJ2-3, with TRBD1 identical over 8 bases. Trimming took 8 bases from V and 2 from J; bases not matched to a gene: 6. The germline V gene encodes CDR1 MNHNS and CDR2 SASEGT. The CDR3 totals 14 residues. This chain's CDR3 is CASWAGGFTDTQYF. The CDR3 nucleotides read TGTGCCAGCTGGGCAGGGGGCTTCACAGATACGCAGTATTTT.

Many counts were recorded for this clonotype. The chain combines TRBV7-9 with TRBJ1-6, with D hard to call. The V end was cut by 1 base, the J end by 5 bases, with 9 bases between. Germline V gene lookup returns CDR1 SEHNR and CDR2 FQNEAQ (reference sequence). CDR3 size: 15 residues. The chain's CDR3 is CASSLGSSNNSPLHF. The CDR3 nucleotides are TGTGCCAGCAGCTTAGGTAGCAGTAATAATTCACCCCTCCACTTT. Drawing the rest from reference TRBV7-9 and TRBJ1-6, the complete variable domain is DTGVSQNPRHKITKRGQNVTFRCDPISEHNRLYWYRQTLGQGPEFLTYFQNEAQLEKSRLLSDRFSAERPKGSFSTLEIQRTEQGDSAMYLCASSLGSSNNSPLHFGNGTRLTVT.

The chain couples TRBV24-1 to TRBJ2-2, with D perhaps TRBD1 (6 bases). The CDR3 spans 16 residues. CDR1 and CDR2 from the germline V gene are KGHDR and SFDVKD. Trimming took 3 bases from V and 5 from J, leaving 15 bases between them. The DNA for the CDR3 is TGTGCCACCAGTGATCGACTACAGGGTCAGACCGGGGAGCTGTTTTTT. Its translation is CATSDRLQGQTGELFF.

The rearrangement links TRBV2 to TRBJ2-5; TRBD1 agrees at 7 bases. Germline trimming cut 1 base from V and 7 bases from J; bases unmatched to any gene: 9. The CDR3 has 15 amino acids. CDR1 is SNHLY, CDR2 FYNNEI, per germline. CDR3: CASSEDRGRMGTQYF. Written as DNA, the CDR3 is TGTGCCAGCAGTGAAGACAGGGGAAGGATGGGGACCCAGTACTTC.

This clonotype occurred a few times. The chain recombines TRBV6-6 with TRBJ1-4, with 10 bases fitting TRBD1. Germline trimming cut 6 bases from V and 8 bases from J; bases unmatched to any gene: 12. The CDR3 length is 16 residues. Germline loops: CDR1 MNHNY, CDR2 SVGAGI (reference sequence). CDR3 sequence: CASRNRDRGRDEKLFF. In DNA, the CDR3 is TGTGCCAGCAGAAACCGGGACAGGGGACGAGACGAAAAACTGTTTTTT.

This sequence joins TRBV4-3 and TRBJ1-2; TRBD1 matches 8 bases. With 0 bases clipped from V and 7 bases from J, the junction kept 10 bases outside the gene matches. Germline V CDR1 and CDR2: LGHNA, YSLEER. CDR3 size: 16 residues. In nucleotides, the CDR3 is TGCGCCAGCAGCCAAGAGTTGGGGCAGGGGGCGAGTGGCTACACCTTC. Its translation is CASSQELGQGASGYTF.

This clonotype was seen a few times. V gene TRBV29-1 combines with J gene TRBJ2-7, with 11 bases fitting TRBD2. CDR1 is SQVTM and CDR2 is ANQGSEA in the germline V gene. The CDR3 has 13 amino acids. The ends lost 1 base at V and 6 bases at J; junction bases unmatched: 2. The CDR3 loop is CSVEVAGGIEQYF. CDR3 in DNA: TGCAGCGTTGAAGTAGCGGGGGGGATCGAGCAGTACTTC.

This clonotype occurred a few times. The chain carries TRBV6-5 and TRBJ1-1; D is perhaps TRBD1 (6 bases). Trimming shortened V by 4 bases and J by 7 bases, and 16 bases separated the two germline ends. There are 14 residues in the CDR3. From germline, CDR1 is MNHEY and CDR2 SVGAGI. For the CDR3, the DNA is TGTGCCAGCAGTTCCTACGAGGGGGAGGGTGAAGCTTTCTTT. It is translated as CASSSYEGEGEAFF.

This clonotype has a count of ten or more. This sequence joins TRBV12-3 or TRBV12-4 and TRBJ2-7; weak D call: TRBD2 (6 bases). The CDR3 is 14 residues long. Between the trimmed V and J ends, which lost 3 bases and 2 bases, there was a span of 11 bases. The CDR3 reads CASSFGGIPYEQYF. The DNA of the CDR3 is TGTGCCAGCAGTTTCGGGGGTATACCCTACGAGCAGTACTTC.

V is TRBV7-8 and J is TRBJ2-1; D remains unclear. Looked up from germline, CDR1 is SGHVS and CDR2 is FQNEAQ. CDR3 size: 12 residues. With 4 bases removed from V and 10 bases from J, the gap between germline ends came to 11 bases. The CDR3 coding sequence is TGTGCCAGCAGCTCGCGGATCGACGAGCAGTTCTTC. It translates to CASSSRIDEQFF.

The gene calls are TRBV15 and TRBJ2-2; tentative D call: TRBD2 (6 bases). Trimming pared 6 bases from V and 8 bases from J, leaving 16 bases between. The CDR3 is 14 residues long. In germline, CDR1 is LNHNV, CDR2 YYDKDF (reference sequence). CDR3 in DNA: TGTGCCACCAGTGCGCGGGGTTTGTTGGGGGAGCTGTTTTTT. Protein sequence: CATSARGLLGELFF. Variable domain in full (rest from reference TRBV15 and TRBJ2-2): DAMVIQNPRYQVTQFGKPVTLSCSQTLNHNVMYWYQQKSSQAPKLLFHYYDKDFNNEADTPDNFQSRRPNTSFCFLDIRSPGLGDTAMYLCATSARGLLGELFFGEGSRLTVL.

The J gene is TRBJ2-7, the V gene TRBV5-1, with D possibly TRBD1 on 5 matching bases. In germline, CDR1 is SGHRS, CDR2 YFSETQ. The CDR3 is 14 amino acids. V lost 1 base and J lost 6, with 14 bases in between. The CDR3 nucleotides are TGCGCCAGCAGCTTGAAAGGGGCCCCCGCCGAGCAGTACTTC. Its translation: CASSLKGAPAEQYF.